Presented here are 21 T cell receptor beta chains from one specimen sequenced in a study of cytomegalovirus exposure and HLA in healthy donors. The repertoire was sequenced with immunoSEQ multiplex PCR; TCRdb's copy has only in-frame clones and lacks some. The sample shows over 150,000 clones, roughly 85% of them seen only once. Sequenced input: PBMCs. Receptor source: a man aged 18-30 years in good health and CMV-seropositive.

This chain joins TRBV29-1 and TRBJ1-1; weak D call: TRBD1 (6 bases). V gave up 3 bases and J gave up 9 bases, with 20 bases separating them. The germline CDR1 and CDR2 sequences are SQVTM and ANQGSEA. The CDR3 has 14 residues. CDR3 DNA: TGCAGCGTTGATGGGACGGGGGGCGGCATTAAAGCTTTCTTT. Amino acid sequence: CSVDGTGGGIKAFF.

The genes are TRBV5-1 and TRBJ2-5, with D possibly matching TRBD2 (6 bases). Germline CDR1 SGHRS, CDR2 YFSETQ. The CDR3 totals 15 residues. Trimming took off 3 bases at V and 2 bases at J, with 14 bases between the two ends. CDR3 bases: TGCGCCAGCAGCTCCACGGGAGCACCACAAGAGACCCAGTACTTC. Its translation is CASSSTGAPQETQYF.

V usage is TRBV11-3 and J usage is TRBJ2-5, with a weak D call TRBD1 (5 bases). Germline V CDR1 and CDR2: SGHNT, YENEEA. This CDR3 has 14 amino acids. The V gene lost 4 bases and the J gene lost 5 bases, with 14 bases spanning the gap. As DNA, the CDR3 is TGTGCCAGCAGCTGGGGCCTTACCGGGGAGACCCAGTACTTC. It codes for CASSWGLTGETQYF. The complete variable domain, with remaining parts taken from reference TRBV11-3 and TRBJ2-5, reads EAGVVQSPRYKIIEKKQPVAFWCNPISGHNTLYWYLQNLGQGPELLIRYENEEAVDDSQLPKDRFSAERLKGVDSTLKIQPAELGDSAVYLCASSWGLTGETQYFGPGTRLLVL.

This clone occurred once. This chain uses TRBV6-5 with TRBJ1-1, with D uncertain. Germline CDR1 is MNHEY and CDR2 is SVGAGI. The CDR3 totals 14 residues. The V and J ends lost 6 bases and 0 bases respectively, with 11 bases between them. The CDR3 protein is CASSRADMNTEAFF. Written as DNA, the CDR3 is TGTGCCAGCAGCCGAGCCGACATGAACACTGAAGCTTTCTTT.

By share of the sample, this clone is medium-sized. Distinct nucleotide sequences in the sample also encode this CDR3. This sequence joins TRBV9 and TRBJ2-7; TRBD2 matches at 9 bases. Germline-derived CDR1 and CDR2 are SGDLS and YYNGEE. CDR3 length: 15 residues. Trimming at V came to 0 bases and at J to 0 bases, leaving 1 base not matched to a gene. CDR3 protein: CASSVEAGGSYEQYF. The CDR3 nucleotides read TGTGCCAGCAGCGTAGAAGCGGGGGGCTCCTACGAGCAGTACTTC.

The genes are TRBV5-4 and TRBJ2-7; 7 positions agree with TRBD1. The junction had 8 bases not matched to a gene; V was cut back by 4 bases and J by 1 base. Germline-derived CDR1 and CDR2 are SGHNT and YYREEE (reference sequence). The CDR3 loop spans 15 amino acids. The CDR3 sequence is CASSPASGGSYEQYF. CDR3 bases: TGTGCCAGCAGCCCCGCGTCAGGGGGATCCTACGAGCAGTACTTC.

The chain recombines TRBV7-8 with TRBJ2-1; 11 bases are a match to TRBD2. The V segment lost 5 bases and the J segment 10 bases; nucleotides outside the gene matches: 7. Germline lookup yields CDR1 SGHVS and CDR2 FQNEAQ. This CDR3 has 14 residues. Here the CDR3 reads CASSPTSGRGEQFF. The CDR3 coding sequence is TGTGCCAGCAGCCCAACTAGCGGGAGAGGCGAGCAGTTCTTC. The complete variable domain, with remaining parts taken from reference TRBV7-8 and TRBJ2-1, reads GAGVSQSPRYKVAKRGQDVALRCDPISGHVSLFWYQQALGQGPEFLTYFQNEAQLDKSGLPSDRFFAERPEGSVSTLKIQRTQQEDSAVYLCASSPTSGRGEQFFGPGTRLTVL.

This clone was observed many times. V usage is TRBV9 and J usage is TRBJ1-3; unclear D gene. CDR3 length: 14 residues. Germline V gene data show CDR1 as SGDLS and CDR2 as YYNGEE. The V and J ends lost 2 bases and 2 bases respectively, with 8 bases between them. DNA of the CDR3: TGTGCCAGCAGCGTTTTTGAGGCTGGAAACACCATATATTTT. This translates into CASSVFEAGNTIYF.

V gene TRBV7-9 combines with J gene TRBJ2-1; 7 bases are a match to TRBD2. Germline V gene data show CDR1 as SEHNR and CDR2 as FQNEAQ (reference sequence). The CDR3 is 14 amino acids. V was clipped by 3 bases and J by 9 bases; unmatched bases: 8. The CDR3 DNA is TGTGCCAGCAGCTTCACTAGCGTTGGGGGTGAGCAGTTCTTC. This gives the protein CASSFTSVGGEQFF.

CDR3 region: CAWRPRGGLSYNEQFF. DNA of the CDR3: TGTGCCTGGAGACCAAGGGGGGGCCTCTCCTACAATGAGCAGTTCTTC. V gene TRBV30 combines with J gene TRBJ2-1, with D possibly TRBD2 on 7 matching bases. The CDR3 sequence is 16 residues long. The germline gives CDR1 GTSNPN, CDR2 SVGIG (reference sequence). The ends were cut back, 3 bases at V and 0 bases at J, with 15 bases in the middle.

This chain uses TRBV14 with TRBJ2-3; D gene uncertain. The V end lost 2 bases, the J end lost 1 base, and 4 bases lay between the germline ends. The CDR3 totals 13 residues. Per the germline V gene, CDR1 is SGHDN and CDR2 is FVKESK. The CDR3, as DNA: TGTGCCAGCAGCCAAACAGGCACAGATACGCAGTATTTT. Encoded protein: CASSQTGTDTQYF.

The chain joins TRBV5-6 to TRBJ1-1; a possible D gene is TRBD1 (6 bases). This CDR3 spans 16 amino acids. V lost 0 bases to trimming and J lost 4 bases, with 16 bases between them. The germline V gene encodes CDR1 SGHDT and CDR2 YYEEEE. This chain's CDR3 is CASSLVYNTGSTEAFF. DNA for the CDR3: TGTGCCAGCAGCTTGGTCTATAATACAGGGTCCACTGAAGCTTTCTTT.

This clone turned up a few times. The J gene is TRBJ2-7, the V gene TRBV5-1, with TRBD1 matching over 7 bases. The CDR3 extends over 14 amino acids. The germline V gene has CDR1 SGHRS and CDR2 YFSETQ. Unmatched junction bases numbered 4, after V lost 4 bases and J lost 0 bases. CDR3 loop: CASSPTGNSYEQYF. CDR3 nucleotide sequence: TGCGCCAGCAGCCCGACAGGGAACTCCTACGAGCAGTACTTC.

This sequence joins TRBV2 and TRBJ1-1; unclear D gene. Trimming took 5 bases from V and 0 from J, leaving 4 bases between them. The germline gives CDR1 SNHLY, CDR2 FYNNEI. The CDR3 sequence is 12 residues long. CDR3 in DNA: TGTGCCAGCAGTTTAATGAACACTGAAGCTTTCTTT. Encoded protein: CASSLMNTEAFF. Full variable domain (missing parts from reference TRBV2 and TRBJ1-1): EPEVTQTPSHQVTQMGQEVILRCVPISNHLYFYWYRQILGQKVEFLVSFYNNEISEKSEIFDDQFSVERPDGSNFTLKIRSTKLEDSAMYFCASSLMNTEAFFGQGTRLTVV.

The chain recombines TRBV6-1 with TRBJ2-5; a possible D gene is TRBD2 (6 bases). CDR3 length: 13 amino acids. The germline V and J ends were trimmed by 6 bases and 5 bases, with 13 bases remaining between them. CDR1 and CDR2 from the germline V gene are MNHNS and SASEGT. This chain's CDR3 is CASRNDGGETQYF. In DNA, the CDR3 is TGTGCCAGCAGAAACGATGGAGGGGAGACCCAGTACTTC.

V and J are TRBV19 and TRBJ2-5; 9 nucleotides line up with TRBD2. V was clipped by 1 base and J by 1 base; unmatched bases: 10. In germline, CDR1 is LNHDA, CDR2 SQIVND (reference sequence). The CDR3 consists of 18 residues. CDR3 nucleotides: TGTGCCAGTAGTATAGTTGGATTGGAGCGGGAGGTCCAAGAGACCCAGTACTTC. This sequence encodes CASSIVGLEREVQETQYF.

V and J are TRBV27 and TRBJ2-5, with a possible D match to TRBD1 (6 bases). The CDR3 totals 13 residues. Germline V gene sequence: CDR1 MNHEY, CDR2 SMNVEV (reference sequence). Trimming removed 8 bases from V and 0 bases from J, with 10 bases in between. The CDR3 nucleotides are TGTGCCAGCCGGACAGAGAACCAAGAGACCCAGTACTTC. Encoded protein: CASRTENQETQYF.

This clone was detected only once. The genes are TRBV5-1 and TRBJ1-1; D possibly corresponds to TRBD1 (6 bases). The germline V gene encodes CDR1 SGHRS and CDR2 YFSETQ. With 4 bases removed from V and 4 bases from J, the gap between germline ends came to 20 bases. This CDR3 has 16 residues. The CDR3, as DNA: TGCGCCAGCAGCCCCAACGGTGCGAGGGGGAGCACTGAAGCTTTCTTT. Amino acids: CASSPNGARGSTEAFF.

CDR3 sequence reads: CASSRQGESSYNEQFF. The CDR3 region has the DNA TGTGCCAGCAGCCGCCAAGGGGAAAGCTCCTACAATGAGCAGTTCTTC. The chain uses TRBV5-4 and TRBJ2-1, with D maybe TRBD1 (5 bases). Trimming removed 4 bases from V and 0 bases from J, with 14 bases in between. The CDR3 runs to 16 residues. The germline gives CDR1 SGHNT, CDR2 YYREEE (reference sequence).

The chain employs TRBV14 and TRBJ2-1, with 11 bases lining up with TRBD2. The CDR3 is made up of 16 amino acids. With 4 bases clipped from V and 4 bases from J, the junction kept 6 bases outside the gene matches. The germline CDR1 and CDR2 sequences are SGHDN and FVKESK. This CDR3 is CASSPPGLADYNEQFF. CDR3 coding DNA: TGTGCCAGCAGCCCGCCGGGACTAGCGGATTACAATGAGCAGTTCTTC. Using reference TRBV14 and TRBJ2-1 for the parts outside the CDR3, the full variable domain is EAGVTQFPSHSVIEKGQTVTLRCDPISGHDNLYWYRRVMGKEIKFLLHFVKESKQDESGMPNNRFLAERTGGTYSTLKVQPAELEDSGVYFCASSPPGLADYNEQFFGPGTRLTVL.

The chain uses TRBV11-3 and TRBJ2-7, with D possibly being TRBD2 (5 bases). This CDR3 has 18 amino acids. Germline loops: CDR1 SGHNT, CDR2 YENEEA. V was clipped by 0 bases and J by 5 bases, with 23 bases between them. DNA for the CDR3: TGTGCCAGCAGCTTAGATCTTACAATGGGGTCGGGGAAGGACGAGCAGTACTTC. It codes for CASSLDLTMGSGKDEQYF.